Listed below are T cell receptor beta chains from one sample, sequenced in a study of cytomegalovirus exposure and HLA in healthy donors. The table came from immunoSEQ multiplex PCR; TCRdb's copy has only in-frame clones and leaves some out. The sample holds over 250,000 clones, roughly two thirds seen once. Sequencing used PBMCs. Receptors originate from a female donor in good health and CMV-seronegative. Both conserved end residues are part of each CDR3. A D gene is named only where the DNA matches it firmly. Size tells how often a clone was seen (once, few, many) or the class of an expanded clone, and some rows leave it out.

-	-	TRBV5-4	TRBJ1-1	TGTGCCAGCAGCTCCCCTACAGACACTGAAGCTTTCTTT	CASSSPTDTEAFF
TRBD2	-	TRBV6-1	TRBJ2-7	TGTGCCAGCATTACCCGTACTAGCGGGAGCTACGAGCAGTACTTC	CASITRTSGSYEQYF
-	-	TRBV2	TRBJ2-3	TGTGCCAGCAGAGGGGCTAGCGAAATAGATACGCAGTATTTT	CASRGASEIDTQYF
TRBD1	few	TRBV11-2	TRBJ2-7	TGTGCCAGCAGCTTGGAGGACAGGATCCTCTACGAGCAGTACTTC	CASSLEDRILYEQYF
TRBD1	few	TRBV10-1	TRBJ2-7	TGCGCCAGCAGTGGGGGACAGGGAAGCGACGAGCAGTACTTC	CASSGGQGSDEQYF
TRBD2	-	TRBV5-1	TRBJ2-1	TGCGCCAGCAGCCCGGGGACTAGCGGAAACAATGAGCAGTTCTTC	CASSPGTSGNNEQFF
TRBD1	-	TRBV6-6	TRBJ2-1	TGTGCCAGCAGTTCTCCGGGACAGGGTGACAATGAGCAGTTCTTC	CASSSPGQGDNEQFF
-	-	TRBV5-4	TRBJ2-3	TGTGCCAGCAGCTTGTCGAGTGGGCCCACAGATACGCAGTATTTT	CASSLSSGPTDTQYF
TRBD1	-	TRBV7-9	TRBJ1-2	TGTGCCAGTTACGTGGGACAGGGCGTTGACTATGGCTACACCTTC	CASYVGQGVDYGYTF
-	-	TRBV20-1	TRBJ1-2	TGCAGTGCTAGGACAGCTTATGGCTACACCTTC	CSARTAYGYTF
TRBD1	-	TRBV27	TRBJ1-2	TGTGCCAGCAGTTCAACCGGGACAGGGATATATGGCTACACCTTC	CASSSTGTGIYGYTF
TRBD1	-	TRBV15	TRBJ1-5	TGTGCCACCAGCAGAGATGGACAGGGAACCAGCAATCAGCCCCAGCATTTT	CATSRDGQGTSNQPQHF
TRBD1	-	TRBV14	TRBJ2-7	TGTGCCAGCAGCCAAAGTGGGACAGGGAGCTTGATCGAGCAGTACTTC	CASSQSGTGSLIEQYF
TRBD1	-	TRBV5-1	TRBJ2-7	TGCGCCAGCAGCGTACCACCCACAGGGGGCCTCTCCTACGAGCAGTACTTC	CASSVPPTGGLSYEQYF
-	-	TRBV23-1	TRBJ2-2	TGCGCCAGCAGTCAATATCTTGGGGGCAGTCCCTCGAACACCGGGGAGCTGTTTTTT	CASSQYLGGSPSNTGELFF
-	-	TRBV28	TRBJ1-3	TGTGCCAGCAGTTTTAACTTGGGTAGGAGCTCTGGAAACACCATATATTTT	CASSFNLGRSSGNTIYF
TRBD2	-	TRBV6-4	TRBJ2-1	TGTGCCAGCAGTGAAGCTAGCGGGAGTCCCCACAATGAGCAGTTCTTC	CASSEASGSPHNEQFF
-	once	TRBV7-6	TRBJ2-3	TGTGCCAGCAGCTTAGGGCGGCCCAAGGCAGATACGCAGTATTTT	CASSLGRPKADTQYF
-	-	TRBV7-6	TRBJ2-7	TGTGCCAGCAGCCTCCCCGACAGTGGCGTGGACGAGCAGTACTTC	CASSLPDSGVDEQYF
TRBD1	-	TRBV29-1	TRBJ1-4	TGCAGCGTGGGGGGACAGGGAGGCGAAAAACTGTTTTTT	CSVGGQGGEKLFF
-	-	TRBV4-1	TRBJ2-1	TGCGCCAGCAGCCTCCTAGTTAGCTCCTACAATGAGCAGTTCTTC	CASSLLVSSYNEQFF
TRBD1	-	TRBV2	TRBJ1-5	TGTGCCAGCAGTCGTACAGGGGGCAATCAGCCCCAGCATTTT	CASSRTGGNQPQHF
TRBD1	once	TRBV15	TRBJ2-5	TGTGCCACCAGCAGAGACTGGGACAGGGTGGAGACCCAGTACTTC	CATSRDWDRVETQYF
-	-	TRBV29-1	TRBJ2-1	TGCAGCGTCTCGTGGAGGGGCAATGAGCAGTTCTTC	CSVSWRGNEQFF
-	-	TRBV11-3	TRBJ2-3	TGTGCCAGCAGCGGGGTTAGCGTTTCAAATACGCAGTATTTT	CASSGVSVSNTQYF
-	-	TRBV18	TRBJ2-3	TGTGCCAGCTCACCACTCGGAGGGGGCACAGATACGCAGTATTTT	CASSPLGGGTDTQYF
-	few	TRBV4-1	TRBJ1-1	TGCGCCAGCAGCCTCCTGGGCGGGGCTGAAGCTTTCTTT	CASSLLGGAEAFF
TRBD1	-	TRBV28	TRBJ1-5	TGTGCCAGCAGTTTTGGGACAGGTAATCAGCCCCAGCATTTT	CASSFGTGNQPQHF
-	-	TRBV20-1	TRBJ2-1	TGCAGTGCTAGTCACTACAATGAGCAGTTCTTC	CSASHYNEQFF
TRBD1	-	TRBV19	TRBJ1-1	TGTGCCAGTAGTATCTACCGAGGGGGCGCGGAAGCTTTCTTT	CASSIYRGGAEAFF
-	-	TRBV5-4	TRBJ2-5	TGTGCCAGCAGCTTGGACGGTCTAGAGACCCAGTACTTC	CASSLDGLETQYF
-	few	TRBV28	TRBJ1-2	TGTGCCAGCAGTTGGAGCGTTAACTATGGCTACACCTTC	CASSWSVNYGYTF
TRBD2	few	TRBV6-5	TRBJ2-2	TGTGCCAGCAGTGCATCTAGCGGGAGGGTCGGGGAGCTGTTTTTT	CASSASSGRVGELFF
-	-	TRBV5-1	TRBJ2-3	TGCGCCAGCAGCCTCGGGAAGACTAGCACAGATACGCAGTATTTT	CASSLGKTSTDTQYF
TRBD2	-	TRBV7-9	TRBJ2-2	TGTGCCAGCAGCTCATTAGCGGGAGAGGGCACCGGGGAGCTGTTTTTT	CASSSLAGEGTGELFF
TRBD1	-	TRBV4-2	TRBJ1-4	TGTGCCAGCAGCCAAGTCAGGGGGCAGGGTACTAATGAAAAACTGTTTTTT	CASSQVRGQGTNEKLFF
TRBD1	-	TRBV19	TRBJ2-7	TGTGCCAGTAGTATAGAGAGTTCTCGGACAGGGGGCCGAGAGCAGTACTTC	CASSIESSRTGGREQYF
-	-	TRBV10-3	TRBJ1-2	TGTGCCATCAGTGAGGGGGCTGGCTACACCTTC	CAISEGAGYTF
TRBD2	-	TRBV7-9	TRBJ2-1	TGTGCCAGCAACCCAACGGCTAGCGGGAGGGGAGAGCAGTTCTTC	CASNPTASGRGEQFF
-	-	TRBV5-6	TRBJ2-5	TGTGCCAGCAGCTTTCCAGGGGACCGTTATGTGGAGACCCAGTACTTC	CASSFPGDRYVETQYF
-	-	TRBV4-2	TRBJ2-2	TGTGCCAGCAGCCAAGTAGATGCCGGGGAGCTGTTTTTT	CASSQVDAGELFF
TRBD1	-	TRBV7-9	TRBJ2-3	TGTGCCAGCAGCCGGGACAGGGGCACAGATACGCAGTATTTT	CASSRDRGTDTQYF
-	-	TRBV5-1	TRBJ2-2	TGCGCCAGCAGCCTAAAAAGCGGGTACACCGGGGAGCTGTTTTTT	CASSLKSGYTGELFF
-	-	TRBV28	TRBJ2-4	TGTGCCATCCGGGACTTAGCCAAAAACATTCAGTACTTC	CAIRDLAKNIQYF
-	-	TRBV19	TRBJ2-7	TGTGCCAGTAGTATGGGGCCGGGGGAAGTGCCTCGCGAGCAGTACTTC	CASSMGPGEVPREQYF
-	few	TRBV11-2	TRBJ2-7	TGTGCCAGCAGCTCCTTGCAAACAGCACTCCTCTACGAGCAGTACTTC	CASSSLQTALLYEQYF
-	-	TRBV6-4	TRBJ1-5	TGTGCCAGCAGTGAAGATGGACTGTCGGGGCCCCAGCATTTT	CASSEDGLSGPQHF
TRBD2	-	TRBV19	TRBJ2-1	TGTGCCAGTAGTATAAAAACTATGGCGGGAGGGCGCAATGAGCAGTTCTTC	CASSIKTMAGGRNEQFF
-	-	TRBV7-9	TRBJ2-7	TGTGCCAGCAGCTTAGCGGCCTCCTACGAGCAGTACTTC	CASSLAASYEQYF
-	-	TRBV6-5	TRBJ2-7	TGTGCCAGCCAGGGAAGCTACGAGCAGTACTTC	CASQGSYEQYF
TRBD2	few	TRBV27	TRBJ2-7	TGTGCCAGCAGGACCGGACTAGCTGTGTCCTACGAGCAGTACTTC	CASRTGLAVSYEQYF
TRBD2	few	TRBV4-1	TRBJ2-1	TGCGCCAGCAGCCAACCCCTTAGCGGGAGCTCAAATGAGCAGTTCTTC	CASSQPLSGSSNEQFF
-	-	TRBV14	TRBJ1-1	TGTGCCAGCAGCCACGCCGGGGTCACTGAAGCTTTCTTT	CASSHAGVTEAFF
TRBD2	-	TRBV7-2	TRBJ2-6	TGTGCCAGCAGCCCTAGGCGGCTAGCGGGAGGGAATGGGGCCAACGTCCTGACTTTC	CASSPRRLAGGNGANVLTF
TRBD2	-	TRBV7-9	TRBJ2-1	TGTGCCAGCAGAAAATCCCTAGCGGGAGGGCTGTACAATGAGCAGTTCTTC	CASRKSLAGGLYNEQFF